The 10 T cell receptor beta chains below come from one sample, sequenced in a study of blood T cell repertoires in COVID-19. Sequenced by immunoSEQ multiplex PCR; TCRdb stores in-frame clones only, minus some. The top ten clones hold less than 4.5% of a sample with more than 25,000 clones, 89% of them seen once. Sequencing was performed on peripheral blood. These receptors were collected from a human donor in a cohort sampled during active COVID-19.

The rearrangement uses TRBV7-8 and TRBJ2-1, with D unclear. Germline CDR1 SGHVS, CDR2 FQNEAQ. Trimming pared 5 bases from V and 9 bases from J, leaving 11 bases between. This CDR3 is built from 12 residues. In DNA form, the CDR3 reads TGTGCCAGCAGCCCTGTGGCATCTGAGCAGTTCTTC. This gives the protein CASSPVASEQFF.

This chain links TRBV18 with TRBJ2-1; maybe TRBD2 (7 bases). The CDR3 has 16 residues. Germline CDR1 and CDR2: KGHSH and LQKENI. The V and J ends lost 0 bases and 7 bases respectively, with 16 bases between them. For the CDR3, the DNA is TGTGCCAGCTCACCACCGAGGACAGCGCGGGGGAATGAGCAGTTCTTC. Encoded protein: CASSPPRTARGNEQFF.

This clone was observed a few times. This CDR3 reads CASSQARQPPLHF. CDR3 bases: TGTGCCAGCAGCCAAGCTCGACAGCCACCCCTCCACTTT. The gene calls are TRBV3-1 (or the pseudogene TRBV3-2) and TRBJ1-6, with D perhaps TRBD1 (5 bases). The CDR3 runs to 13 residues. Trimming shortened V by 1 base and J by 11 bases, and 9 bases separated the two germline ends. Germline V gene data show CDR1 as LGHDT and CDR2 as YNNKEL (reference sequence).

The J gene is TRBJ1-1, the V gene TRBV6-5; the match to TRBD1 covers 8 bases. CDR1 and CDR2 (germline): MNHEY, SVGAGI. CDR3 length equals 13 residues. The V segment lost 10 bases and the J segment 1 base; nucleotides outside the gene matches: 5. The CDR3 loop is CATKGTGNTEAFF. CDR3 coding DNA: TGTGCCACCAAAGGGACAGGGAACACTGAAGCTTTCTTT.

The chain couples TRBV5-1 to TRBJ1-2; TRBD1 matches 11 bases. Unmatched junction bases numbered 5, after V lost 0 bases and J lost 7 bases. The CDR3 has 15 amino acids. Germline CDR1 and CDR2: SGHRS and YFSETQ. CDR3 bases: TGCGCCAGCAGCTTGGAGGGACAGGGGGGTTCTGGCTACACCTTC. It encodes CASSLEGQGGSGYTF.

This clone is a singleton in its sample. The chain recombines TRBV6-5 with TRBJ2-4, with TRBD1 matching 7 bases. Germline V gene data show CDR1 as MNHEY and CDR2 as SVGAGI. CDR3 length: 14 amino acids. After removal of 7 bases from V and 5 bases from J, the junction contained 8 bases not matched to a gene. CDR3 sequence reads: CASTRDRDENIQYF. The DNA for the CDR3 is TGTGCCAGCACCCGAGACAGGGACGAAAACATTCAGTACTTC.

This clone was seen a few times. The chain uses TRBV5-1 and TRBJ1-6, with D hard to call. V shed 5 bases and J shed 0 bases, with 12 bases lying between them. Germline assignment: CDR1 SGHRS and CDR2 YFSETQ. The CDR3 spans 16 residues. CDR3 sequence reads: CASRPEMSSYNSPLHF. In DNA form, the CDR3 reads TGCGCCAGCAGACCCGAGATGAGCTCCTATAATTCACCCCTCCACTTT.

V gene TRBV4-3 combines with J gene TRBJ2-1; D not resolved. The CDR3 covers 13 residues. Germline V gene lookup returns CDR1 LGHNA and CDR2 YSLEER. V was pared by 4 bases and J by 4 bases, with 8 bases between. In nucleotides, the CDR3 is TGCGCCAGCAGCCTTGACTTTTACAATGAGCAGTTCTTC. Its translation is CASSLDFYNEQFF.

V usage is TRBV2 and J usage is TRBJ2-7; 9 bases fit TRBD1. Trimming removed 4 bases from V and 2 bases from J; junction bases left unmatched: 3. Per germline, CDR1 SNHLY and CDR2 FYNNEI. This CDR3 region has 14 residues. DNA for the CDR3: TGTGCCAGCAGTGCGGACAGGGGTCCCTACGAGCAGTACTTC. It specifies CASSADRGPYEQYF.

The genes are TRBV29-1 and TRBJ2-1, with TRBD1 matching 8 bases. The CDR3 consists of 14 residues. The V segment lost 4 bases and the J segment 7 bases; nucleotides outside the gene matches: 9. CDR1 is SQVTM, CDR2 ANQGSEA, per germline. The CDR3 nucleotides read TGCAGCGTTGGATGGCAGGGGGCGCTTAATGAGCAGTTCTTC. This gives the protein CSVGWQGALNEQFF.